This T cell receptor beta chain was captured in a study of blood T cell repertoires in COVID-19. Study information: PBMCs, B-cell-depleted T cells, or T cells provided the cDNA or gDNA that made up the material.

The V end lost 0 bases, the J end lost 3 bases, and 9 bases lay between the germline ends. Germline V gene sequence: CDR1 SGHNT, CDR2 YYREEE (reference sequence). The CDR3 runs 14 residues. Per the original data handling: Reference gene primer amplification in the assay estimated nucleated cell counts. Clones were sequenced by immunoSEQ multiplex PCR, and TCRdb holds only the in-frame ones, with some missing. Clonal size and the V and J genes are those of that table, whereas D and trimming came from the DNA. The table shows 350,000 to 450,000 clones, with 90% to 95% occurring only once. Which cohort a participant joined came from the clinical history participants gave.

The source of this sequence is a woman in her 40s who had been exposed to COVID-19. This rearrangement joins TRBV5-4 to TRBJ1-2; D uncertain. The sample taken for sequencing was PBMCs or T cells enriched from blood (not recorded which). The CDR3 loop reads CASSLESDYYGYTF. CDR3 coding DNA: TGTGCCAGCAGCTTGGAGAGTGATTACTATGGCTACACCTTC.